Below are 26 T cell receptor beta chains sequenced from a single sample in a study of blood T cell repertoires in COVID-19. TCRdb keeps only in-frame clones here, not all; method: immunoSEQ multiplex PCR. The sample shows over 150,000 clones, 80% to 85% of them seen only once. Sequenced: peripheral blood. Receptor source: a woman aged 80 or older with active or convalescent COVID-19.

V gene TRBV5-6 combines with J gene TRBJ1-3, with D uncertain. Trimming cost V 2 bases and J 0 bases, with 9 bases left between them. Germline CDR1 is SGHDT and CDR2 is YYEEEE. The CDR3 consists of 15 residues. The CDR3 DNA sequence: TGTGCCAGCAGCTTAATTGCAGGCTCTGGAAACACCATATATTTT. It yields the protein CASSLIAGSGNTIYF.

The gene calls are TRBV7-2 and TRBJ2-4; 11 bases align to TRBD2. From germline, CDR1 is SGHTA and CDR2 FQGNSA. The junction had 3 bases not matched to a gene; V was cut back by 2 bases and J by 12 bases. The CDR3 is made up of 13 amino acids. The CDR3 region is CASSLSSGGHQYF. The DNA for the CDR3 is TGTGCCAGCAGCTTATCTAGCGGGGGGCATCAGTACTTC.

The V gene is TRBV4-3, the J gene TRBJ2-7; the D is unclear. Trimming left V 3 bases short and J 2 bases short, with 14 bases between. Germline V gene lookup returns CDR1 LGHNA and CDR2 YSLEER. CDR3 size: 15 residues. The CDR3 spells CASSQTFDGTYEQYF. The CDR3 DNA reads TGCGCCAGCAGCCAGACATTCGACGGTACCTACGAGCAGTACTTC.

Only one count was recorded for this clone. The chain links TRBV29-1 to TRBJ2-6, with 7 bases identical to TRBD1. V dropped 4 bases and J dropped 2; count of bases not matched to a gene: 5. The germline V gene encodes CDR1 SQVTM and CDR2 ANQGSEA. The CDR3 covers 15 residues. Here the CDR3 DNA reads TGCAGCGTTGTTTTTGACAGGGCTGGGGCCAACGTCCTGACTTTC. This encodes CSVVFDRAGANVLTF.

The chain joins TRBV2 to TRBJ2-7; 9 bases are shared with TRBD1. After removal of 6 bases from V and 5 bases from J, the junction contained 5 bases not matched to a gene. CDR3 length equals 13 residues. Germline assignment: CDR1 SNHLY and CDR2 FYNNEI. CDR3 sequence: CASSGQGSHEQYF. CDR3 coding DNA: TGTGCCAGCAGCGGACAGGGGTCACACGAGCAGTACTTC. Using reference TRBV2 and TRBJ2-7 for the parts outside the CDR3, the full variable domain is EPEVTQTPSHQVTQMGQEVILRCVPISNHLYFYWYRQILGQKVEFLVSFYNNEISEKSEIFDDQFSVERPDGSNFTLKIRSTKLEDSAMYFCASSGQGSHEQYFGPGTRLTVT.

The chain uses TRBV19 and TRBJ1-1; D is perhaps TRBD1 (6 bases). Germline assignment: CDR1 LNHDA and CDR2 SQIVND (reference sequence). The CDR3 extends over 17 amino acids. V was clipped by 6 bases and J by 4 bases, with 24 bases between them. This CDR3 reads CASRSKGGRFLSTEAFF. The DNA for the CDR3 is TGTGCCAGTAGATCCAAGGGGGGGCGCTTTTTAAGCACTGAAGCTTTCTTT.

As to this clone: A much larger clone differs from this one at a single base, so this may be a read error. The V gene is TRBV5-5, the J gene TRBJ2-2, with D unclear. The V and J ends lost 0 bases and 1 base respectively, with 4 bases between them. Germline assignment: CDR1 SGHKS and CDR2 YYEKEE (reference sequence). This CDR3 contains 14 residues. Written as DNA, the CDR3 is TGTGCCAGCAGCTTGGCAGGGAACACCGGGGAGCTGTTTTTT. Encoded protein: CASSLAGNTGELFF.

J is TRBJ1-1 and V is TRBV7-2; perhaps TRBD1 as D (6 bases). The V gene lost 5 bases and the J gene lost 5 bases, with 24 bases spanning the gap. This CDR3 is built from 17 residues. CDR1 is SGHTA and CDR2 is FQGNSA in the germline V gene. The CDR3 loop is CASSPSRGASVMTEAFF. In DNA form, the CDR3 reads TGTGCCAGCAGCCCAAGTCGGGGGGCTTCGGTAATGACTGAAGCTTTCTTT.

V and J are TRBV16 and TRBJ1-2, with D possibly TRBD1 on 5 matching bases. CDR3 length: 14 residues. The V gene's germline CDR1 is KGHSY and CDR2 FQNENV. V was cut by 0 bases and J by 5 bases, with 10 bases left in between. Here the CDR3 DNA reads TGTGCCAGCAGCCAATCCCGGGGGGAGTATGGCTACACCTTC. Amino acids: CASSQSRGEYGYTF.

V gene TRBV5-8 combines with J gene TRBJ1-1; D is unresolved. The V end was cut by 7 bases, the J end by 5 bases, with 18 bases between. This CDR3 has 14 residues. Germline V gives CDR1 SGHTS, CDR2 YDEGEE. CDR3 residues: CASPPRHRDTEAFF. The CDR3 nucleotides read TGTGCCAGCCCACCCAGGCACCGGGATACTGAAGCTTTCTTT.

J is TRBJ1-4 and V is TRBV5-6; TRBD1 agrees at 10 bases. Per the germline V gene, CDR1 is SGHDT and CDR2 is YYEEEE. Trimming took 5 bases from V and 8 from J; bases not matched to a gene: 6. The CDR3 consists of 14 residues. The chain's CDR3 is CASRTGGGSEKLFF. The CDR3 DNA sequence: TGTGCCAGCAGGACAGGGGGCGGTTCGGAAAAACTGTTTTTT.

V usage is TRBV6-5 and J usage is TRBJ1-1; D might be TRBD1 (5 bases). This CDR3 has 13 residues. Per germline, CDR1 MNHEY and CDR2 SVGAGI. V lost 2 bases to trimming and J lost 5 bases, with 9 bases between them. As DNA, the CDR3 is TGTGCCAGCAGTTACCGGGGGGAGACTGAAGCTTTCTTT. Protein product: CASSYRGETEAFF.

This clone was counted a few times. The rearrangement links TRBV29-1 to TRBJ2-5; 7 bases line up with TRBD1. Germline lookup yields CDR1 SQVTM and CDR2 ANQGSEA. The CDR3 consists of 11 residues. V trimming: 6 bases; J trimming: 5 bases; junction bases outside the gene matches: 3. CDR3 bases: TGCAGCGTAAGACAGGGTGAGACCCAGTACTTC. Translating it yields CSVRQGETQYF.

The V and J genes are TRBV19 and TRBJ2-1; the D gene is possibly TRBD2 (6 bases). The CDR3 spans 13 residues. Trimming left V 1 base short and J 7 bases short, with 8 bases between. CDR1 and CDR2 (germline): LNHDA, SQIVND (reference sequence). The CDR3 DNA sequence: TGTGCCAGTAGTATAGGAGGGACTAATGAGCAGTTCTTC. Its translation is CASSIGGTNEQFF.

The DNA for the CDR3 is TGTGCCAGCAGCGTAGGGACGGAGGTCAATCAGCCCCAGCATTTT. Translated: CASSVGTEVNQPQHF. V gene TRBV9 combines with J gene TRBJ1-5; no definite D call. V was shortened by 0 bases and J by 3 bases, with 10 bases between the two germline ends. CDR1 and CDR2 (germline): SGDLS, YYNGEE. This CDR3 has 15 amino acids.

The V and J genes are TRBV7-8 and TRBJ1-6; 11 nucleotides align to TRBD1. Per germline, CDR1 SGHVS and CDR2 FQNEAQ. The trim removed 5 bases at V and 9 bases at J, leaving 3 bases unmatched. The CDR3 contains 14 residues. CDR3 in amino acids: CASSRGQGASPLHF. DNA of the CDR3: TGTGCCAGCAGCCGAGGACAGGGGGCTTCACCCCTCCACTTT.

The chain joins TRBV4-3 to TRBJ2-1; weak D call: TRBD2 (5 bases). The CDR3 is 12 amino acids. Germline V gene data show CDR1 as LGHNA and CDR2 as YSLEER. Trimming stripped 4 bases from V and 13 bases from J, with 14 bases between. The CDR3 sequence: CASSPGIPTQFF. CDR3 in DNA: TGCGCCAGCAGCCCGGGGATCCCAACCCAGTTCTTC.

This CDR3 reads CASSPGTGGIYEQYF. The CDR3 bases are TGTGCCAGCTCACCCGGGACAGGGGGCATTTACGAGCAGTACTTC. The chain links TRBV18 to TRBJ2-7, with 12 bases fitting TRBD1. Trimming removed 3 bases from V and 4 bases from J; junction bases left unmatched: 4. This CDR3 contains 15 residues. Germline CDR1 is KGHSH and CDR2 is LQKENI.

The CDR3: CASSFGLAGSQRTAGELFF. In DNA form, the CDR3 reads TGTGCCAGCAGCTTTGGACTAGCGGGCTCCCAGAGAACGGCCGGGGAGCTGTTTTTT. The J gene is TRBJ2-2, the V gene TRBV7-9; 11 bases line up with TRBD2. Losses at the gene ends were 3 bases for V and 6 bases for J; bases not matched to a gene: 15. The CDR3 totals 19 residues. CDR1 and CDR2 from the germline V gene are SEHNR and FQNEAQ (reference sequence).

This rearrangement joins TRBV11-3 to TRBJ1-1; D unresolved. CDR1 is SGHNT and CDR2 is YENEEA in the germline V gene. There are 13 residues in the CDR3. The V end was cut by 3 bases, the J end by 9 bases, with 14 bases between. The CDR3 nucleotides are TGTGCCAGCAGCTTGGAGGGAAGGGCGAAAGCTTTCTTT. Translated: CASSLEGRAKAFF.

J is TRBJ1-1 and V is TRBV7-9; D gene uncertain. V shed 8 bases and J shed 4 bases, with 26 bases lying between them. The CDR3 consists of 17 residues. Germline-derived CDR1 and CDR2 are SEHNR and FQNEAQ (reference sequence). The CDR3 DNA reads as TGTGCCAGCGGGAGGAGACGGAACAGAGGAGAGGGCACTGAAGCTTTCTTT. As protein: CASGRRRNRGEGTEAFF.

The rearrangement links TRBV4-1 to TRBJ1-1; 8 bases align to TRBD1. Germline V gives CDR1 MGHRA, CDR2 YSYEKL. The CDR3 contains 19 residues. V shed 4 bases, J shed 6 bases, and the junction held 22 bases outside the gene matches. The DNA for the CDR3 is TGCGCCAGCAGCCCCCCGAGAGGGACAGGACCCGCGCGTGGCGCTGAAGCTTTCTTT. As protein: CASSPPRGTGPARGAEAFF.

The V gene is TRBV30, the J gene TRBJ1-2; D not resolved. The CDR3 spans 13 residues. The V end lost 2 bases, the J end lost 8 bases, and 15 bases lay between the germline ends. CDR1 is GTSNPN and CDR2 is SVGIG in the germline V gene (reference sequence). The CDR3 loop is CAWSRWAWEGYTF. The CDR3 coding sequence is TGTGCCTGGAGTAGGTGGGCTTGGGAGGGCTACACCTTC.

The rearrangement uses TRBV5-4 and TRBJ2-7; possibly TRBD1 for D (6 bases). V dropped 4 bases and J dropped 2 bases, with 22 bases sitting between them. Germline V gene lookup returns CDR1 SGHNT and CDR2 YYREEE (reference sequence). The CDR3 contains 17 residues. CDR3 sequence: CASSRGAGVITAYEQYF. CDR3 in DNA: TGTGCCAGCAGCAGAGGGGCAGGGGTGATAACCGCCTACGAGCAGTACTTC. The complete variable domain, with remaining parts taken from reference TRBV5-4 and TRBJ2-7, reads ETGVTQSPTHLIKTRGQQVTLRCSSQSGHNTVSWYQQALGQGPQFIFQYYREEENGRGNFPPRFSGLQFPNYSSELNVNALELDDSALYLCASSRGAGVITAYEQYFGPGTRLTVT.

The chain combines TRBV6-5 with TRBJ2-2, with 7 nucleotides matching TRBD1. Trimming removed 2 bases from V and 6 bases from J; junction bases left unmatched: 9. Germline values: CDR1 MNHEY, CDR2 SVGAGI. The CDR3 contains 16 residues. The CDR3 region has the DNA TGTGCCAGCAGTTACCTCCAGAAGGGGGCCGCCGGGGAGCTGTTTTTT. Translating gives CASSYLQKGAAGELFF.

Written as DNA, the CDR3 is TGTGCCAGCAGCCCAAGGACAGGGGATGGCAATGGCTACACCTTC. Its protein is CASSPRTGDGNGYTF. The chain joins TRBV9 to TRBJ1-2; 9 bases line up with TRBD1. V lost 4 bases to trimming and J lost 6 bases; unmatched junction nucleotides: 10. This CDR3 comprises 15 residues. Per the germline V gene, CDR1 is SGDLS and CDR2 is YYNGEE.